A single sample is the source of the 30 T cell receptor beta chains below, sequenced in a study of blood T cell repertoires in COVID-19 (dated by TCRdb to the early 2020s). Library creation used the immunoSEQ multiplex PCR assay. As stored in TCRdb, this immuneACCESS dataset retains in-frame rearrangements with V and J assigned. A fraction of the clones does not appear; measured against another copy, unresolved V genes explain less than half of the discrepancy, and the remainder lacks a known reason. Present in this sample are 210,000 or so clones, 92% of which were seen just once. The ten largest clones represent 1% to 1.5% of the sample. The sample taken for sequencing was peripheral blood. Source of these receptors: a man aged 30 to 45 with acute or convalescent COVID-19.

The gene calls are TRBV7-3 and TRBJ1-1; TRBD1 matches at 7 bases. CDR3 length: 13 residues. Germline V lookup: CDR1 SGHTA, CDR2 FQGTGA. Trimming removed 4 bases from V and 6 bases from J; junction bases left unmatched: 5. The CDR3 DNA follows: TGTGCCAGCAGCTCCCAAACAGGGGCTGAAGCTTTCTTT. Residues: CASSSQTGAEAFF.

V gene TRBV19 combines with J gene TRBJ2-2; TRBD2 matches 7 bases. The germline CDR1 and CDR2 sequences are LNHDA and SQIVND (reference sequence). The J segment lost 3 bases and the V segment lost 8 bases, leaving 9 bases of the junction unmatched. The CDR3 loop spans 15 amino acids. As DNA, the CDR3 is TGTGCCAGTTCCCCCCTAGCGGACTACACCGGGGAGCTGTTTTTT. Its protein product is CASSPLADYTGELFF.

This sequence joins TRBV28 and TRBJ2-3; the match to TRBD2 covers 10 bases. Germline lookup yields CDR1 MDHEN and CDR2 SYDVKM. V shed 9 bases, J shed 5 bases, and the junction held 5 bases outside the gene matches. This CDR3 has 13 amino acids. The CDR3 region has the DNA TGTGCCAGTACTAGCGGGATAGGAGATACGCAGTATTTT. Amino acids: CASTSGIGDTQYF.

The chain combines TRBV6-1 with TRBJ2-5; D possibly corresponds to TRBD1 (7 bases). Germline V gives CDR1 MNHNS, CDR2 SASEGT. CDR3 length equals 14 residues. Trimming took off 2 bases at V and 4 bases at J, with 11 bases between the two ends. Written as DNA, the CDR3 is TGTGCCAGCAGTGAACAGGGGGGAATAGAGACCCAGTACTTC. This encodes CASSEQGGIETQYF.

The chain uses TRBV6-5 and TRBJ1-6; the D gene is possibly TRBD1 (6 bases). This CDR3 spans 16 amino acids. The ends were cut back, 2 bases at V and 5 bases at J, with 13 bases in the middle. Germline-derived CDR1 and CDR2 are MNHEY and SVGAGI. In DNA, the CDR3 is TGTGCCAGCAGTTACAGGGGGGGTTCGGATAATTCACCCCTCCACTTT. This encodes CASSYRGGSDNSPLHF.

The chain is built from TRBV5-5 and TRBJ1-1; TRBD1 matches 10 bases. This CDR3 spans 17 amino acids. J lost 2 bases, V lost 2 bases, and 9 bases had no gene match. CDR1 is SGHKS and CDR2 is YYEKEE in the germline V gene (reference sequence). CDR3 sequence: CASSFFTGTGANTEAFF. As DNA, the CDR3 is TGTGCCAGCAGCTTTTTTACCGGGACAGGGGCCAACACTGAAGCTTTCTTT.

The chain combines TRBV7-2 with TRBJ2-7; 11 bases match TRBD2. The germline V gene encodes CDR1 SGHTA and CDR2 FQGNSA. The CDR3 loop spans 15 amino acids. With V trimmed by 3 bases and J by 6 bases, 7 bases remained unmatched. Here the CDR3 reads CASSFELAGEREQYF. The CDR3 region has the DNA TGTGCCAGCAGCTTCGAACTAGCGGGAGAGCGCGAGCAGTACTTC. Together with reference TRBV7-2 and TRBJ2-7, the CDR3 gives the full variable domain: GAGVSQSPSNKVTEKGKDVELRCDPISGHTALYWYRQSLGQGLEFLIYFQGNSAPDKSGLPSDRFSAERTGGSVSTLTIQRTQQEDSAVYLCASSFELAGEREQYFGPGTRLTVT.

This clone came up once. CDR3 bases: TGTGCCAGCCGTGCAGGGGGCGGATCGGCTGAAGCTTTCTTT. It translates to CASRAGGGSAEAFF. V gene TRBV7-9 combines with J gene TRBJ1-1, with 8 bases aligning to TRBD1. The CDR3 consists of 14 residues. Germline loops: CDR1 SEHNR, CDR2 FQNEAQ (reference sequence). The V gene end was trimmed by 8 bases and the J gene end by 6 bases; junction bases not matched to a gene: 11.

V and J are TRBV29-1 and TRBJ2-1, with 7 bases lining up with TRBD2. This CDR3 comprises 13 residues. Germline CDR1 SQVTM, CDR2 ANQGSEA. The V segment lost 7 bases and the J segment 7 bases; nucleotides outside the gene matches: 10. CDR3 nucleotide sequence: TGCAGCGCCGCCCCCGGGGGGAATAATGAGCAGTTCTTC. It translates to CSAAPGGNNEQFF.

This chain joins TRBV7-9 and TRBJ1-2; D is ambiguous. This CDR3 is built from 13 residues. CDR1 and CDR2 from the germline V gene are SEHNR and FQNEAQ (reference sequence). V dropped 6 bases and J dropped 6 bases, with 14 bases sitting between them. The CDR3: CASRSQVSHGYTF. DNA of the CDR3: TGTGCCAGCAGATCCCAGGTGAGCCATGGCTACACCTTC.

This clone has a single count. The chain carries TRBV30 and TRBJ1-1, with D maybe TRBD1 (5 bases). The V end lost 4 bases, the J end lost 4 bases, and 19 bases lay between the germline ends. Germline-derived CDR1 and CDR2 are GTSNPN and SVGIG (reference sequence). The CDR3 runs to 15 residues. CDR3 DNA: TGTGCCTGGAAAGATCCGAGTAGGGGCGGCACTGAAGCTTTCTTT. Amino acids: CAWKDPSRGGTEAFF.

The V gene is TRBV7-3, the J gene TRBJ2-5; TRBD2 aligns across 11 bases. From germline, CDR1 is SGHTA and CDR2 FQGTGA. J lost 3 bases, V lost 5 bases, and 2 bases had no gene match. The CDR3 covers 14 residues. The CDR3 nucleotides read TGTGCCAGCAGCCCGGGACTAGCGGAAGAGACCCAGTACTTC. Its translation is CASSPGLAEETQYF.

This rearrangement joins TRBV2 to TRBJ1-2, with D possibly being TRBD1 (5 bases). Trimming removed 3 bases at V and 8 bases at J, with 19 bases between. The length of the CDR3 is 15 residues. Germline V CDR1 and CDR2: SNHLY, FYNNEI. CDR3 region: CASSERDLITRGYTF. The CDR3 bases are TGTGCCAGCAGTGAGCGGGACTTAATAACTAGAGGCTACACCTTC.

V usage is TRBV28 and J usage is TRBJ1-2; D possibly corresponds to TRBD1 (6 bases). The germline CDR1 and CDR2 sequences are MDHEN and SYDVKM. The CDR3 has 13 residues. V dropped 10 bases and J dropped 4 bases, with 16 bases sitting between them. This CDR3 is CAIHGGQIYGYTF. For the CDR3, the DNA is TGTGCCATCCACGGGGGGCAAATCTATGGCTACACCTTC.

J is TRBJ2-5 and V is TRBV5-1; the match to TRBD2 covers 7 bases. CDR3 length: 15 residues. The ends lost 0 bases at V and 1 base at J; junction bases unmatched: 3. Germline V gene data show CDR1 as SGHRS and CDR2 as YFSETQ. CDR3 bases: TGCGCCAGCAGCTTGGCCTCGGGGGGCCAAGAGACCCAGTACTTC. Its translation is CASSLASGGQETQYF. The full variable domain, its missing parts supplied by reference TRBV5-1 and TRBJ2-5, is KAGVTQTPRYLIKTRGQQVTLSCSPISGHRSVSWYQQTPGQGLQFLFEYFSETQRNKGNFPGRFSGRQFSNSRSEMNVSTLELGDSALYLCASSLASGGQETQYFGPGTRLLVL.

The rearrangement joins TRBV20-1 to TRBJ1-3; D unclear. The CDR3 covers 11 residues. Germline-derived CDR1 and CDR2 are DFQATT and SNEGSKA (reference sequence). The germline V and J ends were trimmed by 6 bases and 0 bases, with 3 bases remaining between them. CDR3 residues: CSANSGNTIYF. The CDR3 DNA follows: TGCAGTGCCAACTCTGGAAACACCATATATTTT.

This sequence joins TRBV10-2 and TRBJ2-7; 8 bases fit TRBD2. V shed 4 bases and J 5 bases; nucleotides not matched to a gene: 19. The CDR3 is 18 amino acids. CDR1 WSHSY and CDR2 SAAADI come from the germline V gene. CDR3 sequence (DNA): TGCGCCAGCAGTGCCCAGGACTTTTTCATAGCGGGGAAGCACGAGCAGTACTTC. It yields the protein CASSAQDFFIAGKHEQYF.

This sequence joins TRBV24-1 and TRBJ2-1; 13 bases fit TRBD2. The germline V gene encodes CDR1 KGHDR and CDR2 SFDVKD. The CDR3 extends over 15 amino acids. Unmatched junction bases numbered 4, after V lost 5 bases and J lost 7 bases. The CDR3 sequence is CATSGTSGSPNEQFF. CDR3 nucleotide sequence: TGTGCCACCAGTGGGACTAGCGGGAGTCCGAATGAGCAGTTCTTC.

The chain carries TRBV9 and TRBJ2-5; TRBD2 matches at 11 bases. Germline V gene lookup returns CDR1 SGDLS and CDR2 YYNGEE. The CDR3 extends over 15 amino acids. J gave up 2 bases and V 2 bases, and 2 bases lay outside the gene matches. CDR3 nucleotide sequence: TGTGCCAGCAGCGTGGGGACTAGCGGACAAGAGACCCAGTACTTC. It codes for CASSVGTSGQETQYF.

This clone has a single count. The chain combines TRBV5-5 with TRBJ2-3; 8 bases are shared with TRBD2. Per germline, CDR1 SGHKS and CDR2 YYEKEE (reference sequence). Losses at the gene ends were 7 bases for V and 2 bases for J; bases not matched to a gene: 12. The CDR3 is 16 amino acids. The CDR3, as DNA: TGTGCCAGCCCCAACCCCTACGGGGGGGCCACAGATACGCAGTATTTT. Its protein product is CASPNPYGGATDTQYF.

J is TRBJ2-4 and V is TRBV10-3, with 9 positions matching TRBD1. Germline V CDR1 and CDR2: ENHRY, SYGVKD. The V and J ends lost 2 bases and 5 bases, in that order; junction bases with no gene match: 4. The CDR3 has 15 residues. CDR3 region: CAISETRTGENIQYF. The CDR3 nucleotides read TGTGCCATCAGTGAGACCCGGACAGGGGAAAACATTCAGTACTTC.

V usage is TRBV4-1 and J usage is TRBJ1-3, with 7 nucleotides matching TRBD1. The CDR3 covers 16 residues. Germline loops: CDR1 MGHRA, CDR2 YSYEKL. V was pared by 0 bases and J by 3 bases, with 5 bases of the junction left unmatched. The CDR3 nucleotides are TGCGCCAGCAGCCAAGAAAGGACAGGAGGTGGAAACACCATATATTTT. Its protein is CASSQERTGGGNTIYF.

The V and J genes are TRBV5-8 and TRBJ1-1, with D unresolved. The CDR3 spans 14 residues. CDR1 SGHTS and CDR2 YDEGEE come from the germline V gene. Trimming stripped 4 bases from V and 1 base from J, with 11 bases between. The CDR3 loop is CASSRGTGNTEAFF. In nucleotides, the CDR3 is TGTGCCAGCAGCCGCGGAACGGGGAACACTGAAGCTTTCTTT.

J is TRBJ2-3 and V is TRBV9; 13 nucleotides line up with TRBD2. Trimming cost V 4 bases and J 9 bases; bases outside gene matches: 5. Per the germline V gene, CDR1 is SGDLS and CDR2 is YYNGEE. The CDR3 length is 14 residues. CDR3 DNA sequence: TGTGCCAGCAGCCTGCGGACTAGCGGGGGAACGCAGTATTTT. Protein product: CASSLRTSGGTQYF.

This chain connects TRBV6-5 to TRBJ2-7; 7 bases align to TRBD2. There are 12 residues in the CDR3. Looked up from germline, CDR1 is MNHEY and CDR2 is SVGAGI. Trimming took 5 bases from V and 6 from J; bases not matched to a gene: 4. The CDR3 is CASSNWEGEQYF. The CDR3 DNA reads as TGTGCCAGCAGTAACTGGGAGGGCGAGCAGTACTTC.

This sequence joins TRBV7-2 and TRBJ1-2; 8 positions match TRBD1. The CDR3 has 14 residues. V gave up 5 bases and J gave up 7 bases; unmatched junction bases: 9. CDR1 SGHTA and CDR2 FQGNSA come from the germline V gene. CDR3 DNA: TGTGCCAGCAGCAAACGACAGGGGAGGACTGGCTACACCTTC. Amino acid sequence: CASSKRQGRTGYTF.

The CDR3, as DNA: TGCGCCAGCAGCTCAACCAGTAACACTGAAGCTTTCTTT. As protein: CASSSTSNTEAFF. This chain joins TRBV5-1 and TRBJ1-1, with no clear D. The CDR3 has 13 amino acids. V lost 3 bases, J lost 2 bases, and 8 bases lay in between. From germline, CDR1 is SGHRS and CDR2 YFSETQ.

In its sample, this clone was seen once. The chain combines TRBV19 with TRBJ2-7; D unresolved. Looked up from germline, CDR1 is LNHDA and CDR2 is SQIVND (reference sequence). Trimming took 1 base from V and 1 from J, leaving 8 bases between them. The CDR3 runs 14 residues. CDR3 sequence (DNA): TGTGCCAGTAGTATAGTGGAGCGATCCTACGAGCAGTACTTC. Amino acid sequence: CASSIVERSYEQYF.

This clone was found once. The chain has TRBV5-1 and TRBJ2-3; D is perhaps TRBD2 (5 bases). CDR3 length: 16 amino acids. Per the germline V gene, CDR1 is SGHRS and CDR2 is YFSETQ. V lost 0 bases and J lost 1, with 12 bases in between. CDR3 bases: TGCGCCAGCAGCTTGGGTGGCGGGCCCGGCACAGATACGCAGTATTTT. It codes for CASSLGGGPGTDTQYF.

The gene calls are TRBV3-1 (or the pseudogene TRBV3-2) and TRBJ2-5; D might be TRBD1 (5 bases). Trimming took off 0 bases at V and 7 bases at J, with 15 bases between the two ends. CDR1 is LGHDT and CDR2 is YNNKEL in the germline V gene (reference sequence). The CDR3 runs 15 residues. CDR3 in amino acids: CASSQDKTVTGTQYF. The CDR3 DNA reads TGTGCCAGCAGCCAAGATAAGACGGTTACAGGGACCCAGTACTTC.